These 2 T cell receptor beta chains originate from one sample sequenced in a study of T-cell reconstitution after alpha-beta-depleted transplantation in children. A TCRbeta library incorporating unique molecular identifiers was prepared. TCRdb redid the calling of the PCR reads with MiXCR, one entry per CDR3 protein. This table has 670,000 or so distinct CDR3 sequences, about an eighth appearing once. Sequences were derived from PBMCs, sampled before TCRalphabeta/CD19-depleted stem cell transplant. The receptors here all came from a girl aged 2-10 years with congenital amegakaryocytic thrombocytopenia, due to receive a stem cell transplant.

This clonotype has a handful of counts. The chain couples TRBV20-1 to TRBJ2-1, with D unclear. The CDR3 runs 14 residues. The germline CDR1 and CDR2 sequences are DFQATT and SNEGSKA (reference sequence). Trimming cost V 5 bases and J 8 bases, with 19 bases left between them. The CDR3 sequence: CSALSTRLSDEQFF. CDR3 DNA: TGCAGTGCTTTAAGTACGCGGCTCAGCGATGAGCAGTTCTTC.

This clonotype was counted many times. Here the CDR3 reads CASSHGGLSYEQYF. The CDR3 nucleotides read TGTGCCAGCAGCCATGGCGGTCTATCCTACGAGCAGTACTTC. This chain links TRBV6-1 with TRBJ2-7; D is ambiguous. Trimming took off 6 bases at V and 1 base at J, with 13 bases between the two ends. CDR1 is MNHNS and CDR2 is SASEGT in the germline V gene. The CDR3 length is 14 residues.